The sequence of this TCR beta chain was determined in a study of T cells in Graves' hyperthyroidism and ophthalmopathy. This CDR3 contains 14 residues. The J segment lost 12 bases and the V segment lost 5 bases, leaving 11 bases of the junction unmatched. The germline gives CDR1 SGHAT, CDR2 FQNNGV. What was amplified from RNA transcripts were TCR beta CDR3 regions. TCR CDR3 underwent first-round RT-PCR with the HTBI primer set. TCRdb re-called the multiplex PCR reads through MiXCR, storing one row per CDR3 protein. The sample contains about 350,000 distinct CDR3 sequences, 14% of which appear only once.

The sequenced material came from blood. J is TRBJ2-4 and V is TRBV11-2; TRBD2 agrees at 9 bases. This TCR derives from a woman under 40 with Graves' hyperthyroidism. CDR3 bases: TGTGCCAGCAGCCACATGACTAGCGGAAGCCCTCAGTACTTC. Amino acid sequence: CASSHMTSGSPQYF.